Following are 6 T cell receptor beta chains from one sample sequenced in a study of cytomegalovirus exposure and HLA in healthy donors. Amplification used 60 Vbeta primers and 13 Jbeta primers. This table comes from immunoSEQ multiplex PCR, and its TCRdb copy is limited to in-frame clones, with some not included. The repertoire holds roughly 170,000 clones, 77% seen once, with approximately 1.6% in the top ten. The sample taken for sequencing was PBMCs. These receptors came from a woman aged 25 to 39 in good health and CMV-seronegative.

With regard to this clone: The junction departs from germline at one end; a sequencing error may be responsible. The chain carries TRBV29-1 and TRBJ2-3; D possibly corresponds to TRBD1 (5 bases). Germline V gives CDR1 SQVTM, CDR2 ANQGSEA. This CDR3 region has 12 residues. The CDR3: CSVEARADTRYF. In DNA form, the CDR3 reads TGCAGCGTTGAGGCCAGGGCGGATACGCGGTATTTT.

The table lists this clone with a few counts. This chain links TRBV12-5 with TRBJ2-1; 9 bases agree with TRBD1. The germline V gene encodes CDR1 LGHNT and CDR2 FRNRAP. Trimming took 6 bases from V and 5 from J; bases not matched to a gene: 8. This CDR3 is built from 15 residues. The CDR3 sequence is CASGRGQGRNNEQFF. Written as DNA, the CDR3 is TGTGCTAGTGGCCGAGGACAGGGGCGAAACAATGAGCAGTTCTTC. Combining the CDR3 with reference TRBV12-5 and TRBJ2-1 gives the whole variable domain DARVTQTPRHKVTEMGQEVTMRCQPILGHNTVFWYRQTMMQGLELLAYFRNRAPLDDSGMPKDRFSAEMPDATLATLKIQPSEPRDSAVYFCASGRGQGRNNEQFFGPGTRLTVL.

The CDR3 DNA reads TGTGCCAGCAGCAATAGCGGGAGTGGCTACGAGCAGTACTTC. Translating gives CASSNSGSGYEQYF. The chain is built from TRBV28 and TRBJ2-7; 9 bases fit TRBD2. CDR3 length equals 14 residues. Germline CDR1 MDHEN, CDR2 SYDVKM. V lost 6 bases and J lost 3; bases outside the gene matches: 6.

The rearrangement joins TRBV4-2 to TRBJ2-5, with 11 bases that match TRBD2. Trimming at V came to 4 bases and at J to 5 bases, leaving 12 bases not matched to a gene. This CDR3 comprises 17 residues. Germline CDR1 reads LGHNA; CDR2 reads YNFKEQ. The CDR3 bases are TGTGCCAGCAGCCGGACTTTTAGCGGGAGGGCCGGGGAGACCCAGTACTTC. It translates to CASSRTFSGRAGETQYF.

The genes are TRBV27 and TRBJ2-5, with a tentative D call TRBD1 (6 bases). Germline assignment: CDR1 MNHEY and CDR2 SMNVEV (reference sequence). Trimming removed 5 bases from V and 5 bases from J, with 12 bases in between. The CDR3 length is 13 residues. CDR3 coding DNA: TGTGCCAGCAGTGTCAACAGGGTGGAGACCCAGTACTTC. It specifies CASSVNRVETQYF.

This clone was seen a handful of times. The chain has TRBV14 and TRBJ2-1; TRBD1 agrees at 7 bases. The CDR3 covers 15 residues. Per germline, CDR1 SGHDN and CDR2 FVKESK. V dropped 0 bases and J dropped 7; count of bases not matched to a gene: 6. CDR3 sequence (DNA): TGTGCCAGCAGCCAAGAGCCGGACAGGTGGAATGAGCAGTTCTTC. Translated: CASSQEPDRWNEQFF.